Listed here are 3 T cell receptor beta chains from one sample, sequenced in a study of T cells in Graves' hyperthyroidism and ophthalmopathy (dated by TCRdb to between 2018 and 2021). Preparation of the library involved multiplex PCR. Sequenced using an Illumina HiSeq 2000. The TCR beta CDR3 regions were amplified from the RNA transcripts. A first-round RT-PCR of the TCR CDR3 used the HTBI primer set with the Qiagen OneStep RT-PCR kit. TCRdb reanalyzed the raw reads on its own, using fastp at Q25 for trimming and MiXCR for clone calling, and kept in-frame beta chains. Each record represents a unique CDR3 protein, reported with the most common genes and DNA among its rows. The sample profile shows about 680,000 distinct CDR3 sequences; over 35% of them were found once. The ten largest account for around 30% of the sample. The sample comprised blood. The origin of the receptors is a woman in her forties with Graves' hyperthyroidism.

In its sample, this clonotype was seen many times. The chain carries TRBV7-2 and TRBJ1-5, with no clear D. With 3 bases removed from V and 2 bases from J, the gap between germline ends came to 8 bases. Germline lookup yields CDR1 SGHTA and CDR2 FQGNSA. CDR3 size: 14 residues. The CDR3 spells CASSFRRGNQPQHF. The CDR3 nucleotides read TGTGCCAGCAGCTTCAGACGTGGCAATCAGCCCCAGCATTTT.

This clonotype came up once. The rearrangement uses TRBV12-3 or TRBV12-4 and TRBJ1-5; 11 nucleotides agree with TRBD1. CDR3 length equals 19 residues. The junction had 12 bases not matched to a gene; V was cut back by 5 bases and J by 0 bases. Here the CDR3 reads CASSPRTGGSSYSNQPQHF. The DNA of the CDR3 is TGTGCCAGCAGTCCCCGGACAGGGGGCTCCTCTTATAGCAATCAGCCCCAGCATTTT.

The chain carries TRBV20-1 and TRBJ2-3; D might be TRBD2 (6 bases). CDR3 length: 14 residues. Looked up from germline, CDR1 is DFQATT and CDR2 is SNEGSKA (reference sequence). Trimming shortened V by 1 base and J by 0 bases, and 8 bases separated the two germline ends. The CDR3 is CSARGGTSTDTQYF. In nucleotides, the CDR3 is TGCAGTGCTAGAGGTGGGACTAGCACAGATACGCAGTATTTT.